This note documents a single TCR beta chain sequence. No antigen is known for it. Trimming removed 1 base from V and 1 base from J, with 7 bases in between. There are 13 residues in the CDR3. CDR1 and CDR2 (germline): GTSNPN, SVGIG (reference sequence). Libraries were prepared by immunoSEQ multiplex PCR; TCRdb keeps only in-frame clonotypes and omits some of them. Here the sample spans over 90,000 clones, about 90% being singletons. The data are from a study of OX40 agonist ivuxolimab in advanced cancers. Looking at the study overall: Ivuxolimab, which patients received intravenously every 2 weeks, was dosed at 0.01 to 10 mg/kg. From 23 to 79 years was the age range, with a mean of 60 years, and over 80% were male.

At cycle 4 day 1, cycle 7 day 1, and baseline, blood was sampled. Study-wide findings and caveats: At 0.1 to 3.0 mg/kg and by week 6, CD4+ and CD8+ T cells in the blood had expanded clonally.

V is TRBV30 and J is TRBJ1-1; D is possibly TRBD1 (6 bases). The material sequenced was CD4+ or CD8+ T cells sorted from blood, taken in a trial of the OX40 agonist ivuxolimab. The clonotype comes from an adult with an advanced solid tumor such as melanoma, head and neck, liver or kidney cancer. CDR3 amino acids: CAWSATGNTEAFF. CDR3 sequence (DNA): TGTGCCTGGAGTGCGACAGGGAACACTGAAGCTTTCTTT.